One and the same sample provided the 21 T cell receptor beta chains below, sequenced in a study of prognosis after radiotherapy for stage I lung cancer. CDR3 of TCR beta was amplified from genomic DNA via a two-round multiplex PCR. Primers targeting each individual TRBV and TRBJ gene were applied in first-round PCR. TCRdb re-analysed the multiplex PCR reads in MiXCR, keeping a single row per CDR3 protein. The sample contains fewer than 20,000 distinct CDR3 sequences, around 55% of which appear only once. The material was PBMCs, obtained before or after stereotactic body radiation therapy (not recorded which). The receptors originated from a donor aged 50 or older with non-small cell lung cancer.

This chain connects TRBV20-1 to TRBJ2-7; D is perhaps TRBD2 (6 bases). The germline V gene encodes CDR1 DFQATT and CDR2 SNEGSKA (reference sequence). This CDR3 has 13 amino acids. With 1 base removed from V and 3 bases from J, the gap between germline ends came to 10 bases. The CDR3 DNA reads TGCAGTGCTAGAGGAAGGGACTTCTACGAGCAGTACTTC. It yields the protein CSARGRDFYEQYF.

This clonotype was seen just once. This chain links TRBV11-2 with TRBJ1-1; no clear D. This CDR3 contains 12 residues. Trimming removed 5 bases from V and 3 bases from J, with 7 bases in between. Per the germline V gene, CDR1 is SGHAT and CDR2 is FQNNGV. The CDR3 DNA follows: TGTGCCAGCAGCCAACAGTACACTGAAGCTTTCTTT. Protein: CASSQQYTEAFF. Based on the CDR3 plus reference TRBV11-2 and TRBJ1-1, the full variable domain is EAGVAQSPRYKIIEKRQSVAFWCNPISGHATLYWYQQILGQGPKLLIQFQNNGVVDDSQLPKDRFSAERLKGVDSTLKIQPAKLEDSAVYLCASSQQYTEAFFGQGTRLTVV.

This clonotype ranks as medium-sized. The chain is built from TRBV20-1 and TRBJ2-7; D gene unclear. The CDR3 is 11 amino acids. From germline, CDR1 is DFQATT and CDR2 SNEGSKA (reference sequence). The V end was cut by 7 bases, the J end by 2 bases, with 9 bases between. The CDR3 sequence: CSVGTPYEQYF. The CDR3 DNA follows: TGCAGTGTGGGAACACCCTACGAGCAGTACTTC.

In its sample, this clonotype was seen many times. V is TRBV6-1 and J is TRBJ2-3; 10 bases map to TRBD2. V was clipped by 1 base and J by 5 bases; unmatched bases: 3. The CDR3 is 15 residues long. The germline V gene has CDR1 MNHNS and CDR2 SASEGT. CDR3 in DNA: TGTGCCAGCAGTGAAGGGTCTAGCGGGAGAGATACGCAGTATTTT. Translating it yields CASSEGSSGRDTQYF.

The sample holds one count of this clonotype. This rearrangement joins TRBV20-1 to TRBJ2-2, with TRBD2 matching 10 bases. The CDR3 runs to 17 residues. CDR1 DFQATT and CDR2 SNEGSKA come from the germline V gene (reference sequence). V shed 3 bases and J 5 bases; nucleotides not matched to a gene: 12. Here the CDR3 reads CSARCLAGAGVTGELFF. The CDR3 DNA sequence: TGCAGTGCTAGGTGTCTAGCGGGAGCGGGAGTGACCGGGGAGCTGTTTTTT.

This clonotype has just one count. One end of the junction is discordant with germline, which a read error may explain. The gene calls are TRBV3-1 and TRBJ2-7; D ambiguous. CDR3 length equals 12 residues. CDR1 is LGHDT, CDR2 YNNKEL, per germline (reference sequence). CDR3 sequence: CASSPISYDQYF. The CDR3 DNA sequence: TGTGCCAGCAGCCCGATCTCCTACGATCAGTACTTC.

This clonotype was counted ten times or more. DNA for the CDR3: TGTGCCACCAGTGTTGGCCAGGGGGCGAGCACAGATACGCAGTATTTT. It encodes CATSVGQGASTDTQYF. The genes are TRBV24-1 and TRBJ2-3, with TRBD1 identical over 8 bases. CDR3 length: 16 residues. The germline V gene encodes CDR1 KGHDR and CDR2 SFDVKD. The V gene end was trimmed by 5 bases and the J gene end by 0 bases; junction bases not matched to a gene: 6.

On this clonotype: A much larger clonotype is one base distant, so this may be a read error. The V and J genes are TRBV7-9 and TRBJ2-1; D tentatively fits TRBD1 or TRBD2 (5 bases each). Deletions cut 4 bases from V and 15 bases from J, with 25 bases between. The CDR3 extends over 15 amino acids. Per the germline V gene, CDR1 is SEHNR and CDR2 is FQNEAQ (reference sequence). Written as DNA, the CDR3 is TGTGCCAGCAGCTCCAGACGGGAAGGGGTTTTTTTAAGGTTCTTC. As protein: CASSSRREGVFLRFF.

The chain combines TRBV7-2 with TRBJ1-6, with 7 nucleotides matching TRBD1. The CDR3 has 15 amino acids. Germline V CDR1 and CDR2: SGHTA, FQGNSA. V shed 4 bases and J 10 bases; nucleotides not matched to a gene: 10. CDR3 amino acids: CASSYYGGQSSPLHF. The CDR3 DNA reads TGTGCCAGCAGCTACTACGGGGGACAGAGCTCACCCCTCCACTTT.

In its sample, this clonotype is medium-sized. The chain links TRBV19 to TRBJ2-3, with D maybe TRBD2 (7 bases). Trimming removed 7 bases at V and 5 bases at J, with 19 bases between. The CDR3 totals 15 residues. The germline gives CDR1 LNHDA, CDR2 SQIVND (reference sequence). This CDR3 reads CASTPRGGVGDTQYF. In DNA, the CDR3 is TGTGCCAGTACCCCAAGGGGGGGCGTGGGAGATACGCAGTATTTT.

This CDR3 is CASRRDIKQYF. CDR3 bases: TGTGCCAGCAGACGGGACATCAAGCAGTACTTC. The rearrangement joins TRBV12-3 or TRBV12-4 to TRBJ2-7; a possible D gene is TRBD1 (6 bases). CDR3 size: 11 residues. The ends were cut back, 6 bases at V and 8 bases at J, with 11 bases in the middle.

This clonotype was picked up a small number of times. The chain is built from TRBV6-1 and TRBJ1-5; D remains unclear. This CDR3 has 13 amino acids. V was clipped by 5 bases and J by 5 bases, with 10 bases between them. CDR1 and CDR2 (germline): MNHNS, SASEGT. The CDR3 nucleotides are TGTGCCAGCAGTAGTCAGCGCGATCAGCCCCAGCATTTT. Protein sequence: CASSSQRDQPQHF.

The chain has TRBV19 and TRBJ1-5; no clear D. This CDR3 comprises 15 residues. The germline CDR1 and CDR2 sequences are LNHDA and SQIVND (reference sequence). Trimming took off 4 bases at V and 0 bases at J, with 10 bases between the two ends. The CDR3 spells CASSTLFYSNQPQHF. CDR3 DNA: TGTGCCAGTAGTACCCTCTTCTATAGCAATCAGCCCCAGCATTTT.

In regard to this clonotype: At one boundary the junction diverges from the germline segment, which might be a read error. The chain joins TRBV20-1 to TRBJ2-7; TRBD1 matches at 9 bases. The CDR3 covers 14 residues. Germline lookup yields CDR1 DFQATT and CDR2 SNEGSKA (reference sequence). CDR3 nucleotide sequence: TGCAGTGCTAGTGGGATACAGGGGGCCTACGATCAGTACTTC. This encodes CSASGIQGAYDQYF.

The chain is built from TRBV11-3 and TRBJ2-7; 8 bases line up with TRBD1. V shed 3 bases and J 5 bases; nucleotides not matched to a gene: 15. The CDR3 has 17 residues. In germline, CDR1 is SGHNT, CDR2 YENEEA. The CDR3 nucleotides read TGTGCCAGCAGCTTTGGACAGGGTCGGCTTTCGTGGAACGAGCAGTACTTC. Translation: CASSFGQGRLSWNEQYF.

This clonotype appeared many times. The conserved final phenylalanine or tryptophan is absent from the CDR3, which likely points to a read error. This chain connects TRBV28 to TRBJ2-7, with D possibly TRBD2 on 5 matching bases. Deletions cut 1 base from V and 3 bases from J, with 10 bases between. The germline CDR1 and CDR2 sequences are MDHEN and SYDVKM. CDR3 length: 14 amino acids. The CDR3 DNA reads TGTGCCAGCAGTTTATTCGAGAGGGACTACGAGCAGTACCTC. This sequence encodes CASSLFERDYEQYL.

This clonotype was recorded many times. CDR3 in amino acids: CASSLRARPGTEAFF. Here the CDR3 DNA reads TGTGCCAGCAGCTTAAGAGCTCGTCCGGGTACTGAAGCTTTCTTT. The chain uses TRBV7-2 and TRBJ1-1; D gene unclear. The CDR3 is made up of 15 amino acids. Deletions cut 2 bases from V and 5 bases from J, with 15 bases between. Germline assignment: CDR1 SGHTA and CDR2 FQGNSA. The whole variable domain, filled in from reference TRBV7-2 and TRBJ1-1, reads GAGVSQSPSNKVTEKGKDVELRCDPISGHTALYWYRQSLGQGLEFLIYFQGNSAPDKSGLPSDRFSAERTGGSVSTLTIQRTQQEDSAVYLCASSLRARPGTEAFFGQGTRLTVV.

This clonotype is categorized as medium-sized (0.01 to 0.1%). J is TRBJ1-2 and V is TRBV20-1; D uncertain. Per the germline V gene, CDR1 is DFQATT and CDR2 is SNEGSKA (reference sequence). Trimming pared 0 bases from V and 5 bases from J, leaving 1 base between. This CDR3 comprises 10 residues. CDR3 nucleotide sequence: TGCAGTGCTAGAGATTATGGCTACACCTTC. Residues: CSARDYGYTF.

This clonotype was counted ten times or more. Here the CDR3 DNA reads TGTGCCAGCAGCGTAGGGCGGCCCGGGGAGCTGTTTTTT. Amino acid sequence: CASSVGRPGELFF. The chain carries TRBV9 and TRBJ2-2, with unresolved D. Germline values: CDR1 SGDLS, CDR2 YYNGEE. V lost 0 bases and J lost 6, with 6 bases in between. The CDR3 spans 13 residues.

As regards this clonotype: The junction and the germline gene differ at one end; a read error may be behind it. The CDR3 spells CASRGIVAGGPRDGGLFF. The CDR3 DNA reads TGTGCCAGCAGAGGCATAGTAGCGGGAGGGCCTAGGGACGGGGGGCTGTTTTTT. The rearrangement uses TRBV27 and TRBJ2-2, with 11 bases identical to TRBD2. The CDR3 has 18 residues. CDR1 MNHEY and CDR2 SMNVEV come from the germline V gene (reference sequence).

On this clonotype: Its ends do not fully match the called genes, so a read error is possible. The J gene is TRBJ2-7, the V gene TRBV27, with D uncertain. Germline V gene sequence: CDR1 MNHEY, CDR2 SMNVEV (reference sequence). There are 14 residues in the CDR3. DNA of the CDR3: TGTTCCAGCAGCCCACATGGAACACGGTACGAGCAGTACTTC. Protein: CSSSPHGTRYEQYF.